Below are 12 T cell receptor beta chains sequenced from a single sample in a study of control samples from healthy donors and cancer patients. The protocol was immunoSEQ multiplex PCR, while the TCRdb copy is restricted to in-frame clones and leaves out a portion. In the table there are about 120,000 clones, about 93% of which are singletons. Sequencing input: blood. Receptors were obtained from a man younger than 40 in good health.

The V gene is TRBV6-5, the J gene TRBJ2-2; D remains ambiguous. The CDR3 is made up of 14 amino acids. The germline CDR1 and CDR2 sequences are MNHEY and SVGAGI. V was clipped by 3 bases and J by 9 bases, with 14 bases between them. The CDR3 here is CASSYTHPDRELFF. The CDR3 DNA reads TGTGCCAGCAGTTATACCCATCCCGACCGGGAGCTGTTTTTT.

This chain joins TRBV27 and TRBJ2-1; 14 bases align to TRBD2. V lost 4 bases, J lost 6 bases, and 5 bases stayed unmatched. The CDR3 is made up of 16 amino acids. Germline CDR1 and CDR2: MNHEY and SMNVEV (reference sequence). CDR3 nucleotide sequence: TGTGCCAGCAGTTCCGCGGGACTAGCGGGGGCCAATGAGCAGTTCTTC. This sequence encodes CASSSAGLAGANEQFF.

V usage is TRBV2 and J usage is TRBJ1-1, with 9 bases aligning to TRBD1. This CDR3 comprises 18 residues. Germline values: CDR1 SNHLY, CDR2 FYNNEI. V shed 6 bases and J 1 base; nucleotides not matched to a gene: 15. For the CDR3, the DNA is TGTGCCAGCAGACCCTCTTTGGGGCAGGGACAGGGGAACACTGAAGCTTTCTTT. This translates into CASRPSLGQGQGNTEAFF.

This clone was seen a single time. J is TRBJ1-2 and V is TRBV7-2, with a tentative D call TRBD1 (5 bases). This CDR3 is 15 amino acids long. The V end was cut by 2 bases, the J end by 8 bases, with 18 bases between. Germline CDR1 SGHTA, CDR2 FQGNSA. The CDR3 DNA follows: TGTGCCAGCAGCTTAATCCAGGGCTCCTATGGGGGCTACACCTTC. Protein sequence: CASSLIQGSYGGYTF.

V gene TRBV6-5 combines with J gene TRBJ1-4; a weak D match, TRBD1 (5 bases). CDR1 is MNHEY and CDR2 is SVGAGI in the germline V gene. V was cut by 7 bases and J by 8 bases, with 17 bases left in between. This CDR3 is built from 14 residues. The chain's CDR3 is CASIFGGYSEKLFF. CDR3 nucleotide sequence: TGTGCCAGCATCTTTGGGGGGTACTCGGAAAAACTGTTTTTT.

The chain has TRBV27 and TRBJ1-3, with 7 bases identical to TRBD1. The V gene end was trimmed by 5 bases and the J gene end by 0 bases; junction bases not matched to a gene: 4. Germline V gene lookup returns CDR1 MNHEY and CDR2 SMNVEV (reference sequence). The CDR3 consists of 15 residues. Here the CDR3 DNA reads TGTGCCAGCAGTCTGACAGGGATCTCTGGAAACACCATATATTTT. Translating gives CASSLTGISGNTIYF.

The chain combines TRBV6-2 or TRBV6-3 with TRBJ2-5, with a tentative D call TRBD2 (5 bases). CDR1 and CDR2 from the germline V gene are MNHEY and SVGEGT. The V and J ends lost 6 bases and 1 base respectively, with 12 bases between them. The CDR3 runs 14 residues. In DNA, the CDR3 is TGTGCCAGCAGCGACGGGGTGGCCCAAGAGACCCAGTACTTC. Protein sequence: CASSDGVAQETQYF.

The chain joins TRBV28 to TRBJ1-1; unclear D gene. The CDR3 totals 12 residues. Trimming stripped 4 bases from V and 6 bases from J, with 9 bases between. In germline, CDR1 is MDHEN, CDR2 SYDVKM. The CDR3 sequence is CASSSPPAEAFF. In DNA form, the CDR3 reads TGTGCCAGCAGTTCCCCCCCCGCTGAAGCTTTCTTT.

V usage is TRBV11-2 and J usage is TRBJ1-1, with D tentatively TRBD1 (5 bases). The V and J ends lost 4 bases and 3 bases respectively, with 12 bases between them. CDR3 size: 14 residues. Looked up from germline, CDR1 is SGHAT and CDR2 is FQNNGV. The chain's CDR3 is CASSSRLGDTEAFF. The CDR3 coding sequence is TGTGCCAGCAGCTCACGATTGGGGGACACTGAAGCTTTCTTT. Full variable domain (remainder filled in from reference TRBV11-2 and TRBJ1-1): EAGVAQSPRYKIIEKRQSVAFWCNPISGHATLYWYQQILGQGPKLLIQFQNNGVVDDSQLPKDRFSAERLKGVDSTLKIQPAKLEDSAVYLCASSSRLGDTEAFFGQGTRLTVV.

The rearrangement joins TRBV5-1 to TRBJ1-2, with D possibly TRBD1 on 6 matching bases. Trimming pared 4 bases from V and 8 bases from J, leaving 21 bases between. Germline V CDR1 and CDR2: SGHRS, YFSETQ. The CDR3 has 15 amino acids. The CDR3 sequence is CASSPTAGASYGYTF. In DNA, the CDR3 is TGCGCCAGCAGCCCCACTGCAGGGGCGTCATACGGCTACACCTTC. Filled out from reference TRBV5-1 and TRBJ1-2, the complete variable domain reads KAGVTQTPRYLIKTRGQQVTLSCSPISGHRSVSWYQQTPGQGLQFLFEYFSETQRNKGNFPGRFSGRQFSNSRSEMNVSTLELGDSALYLCASSPTAGASYGYTFGSGTRLTVV.

The chain combines TRBV28 with TRBJ1-5, with TRBD1 as a possible D gene (6 bases). CDR1 and CDR2 from the germline V gene are MDHEN and SYDVKM. The CDR3 is made up of 14 amino acids. V lost 5 bases, J lost 5 bases, and 13 bases lay in between. CDR3 nucleotide sequence: TGTGCCAGCAGTCGATCTCAGGGGTATCAGCCCCAGCATTTT. Its protein is CASSRSQGYQPQHF.

This rearrangement joins TRBV30 to TRBJ2-1; 10 bases align to TRBD2. The CDR3 is made up of 15 amino acids. CDR1 and CDR2 (germline): GTSNPN, SVGIG (reference sequence). V lost 5 bases, J lost 7 bases, and 11 bases stayed unmatched. CDR3: CAWDQPGLARNEQFF. The CDR3 DNA is TGTGCCTGGGATCAGCCGGGACTAGCGAGAAATGAGCAGTTCTTC.